This T cell receptor (beta chain) is drawn from a study of T-cell memory formation after mild COVID-19. From 5'RACE with constant-segment primers came TCR alpha and TCR beta cDNA libraries that carried sample barcodes and UMIs. TCRdb re-called the 5' RACE reads with MiXCR, one entry per CDR3 protein. The data show 100,000 to 150,000 distinct CDR3 sequences, with about 15% seen just once and approximately 5.5% held by the top ten. The V gene lost 4 bases and the J gene lost 2 bases, with 16 bases spanning the gap. This CDR3 is 15 amino acids long. The germline CDR1 and CDR2 sequences are SGDLS and YYNGEE. This clonotype was recorded many times. The target antigen is unknown. Study-wide points: In pre-infection memory, a portion of responding clones appeared, which suggested that cross-reactive memory joined.

The sequenced sample consisted of PBMCs or a T cell subset sorted from them (not recorded which). This chain joins TRBV9 and TRBJ2-7, with TRBD1 as a possible D gene (9 bases). This TCR was recovered from a man between 18 and 29 years old who had mild COVID-19 (a few samples of this study predate the infection). Cell type and time point are not known. The CDR3 protein is CASSRGGTGTYEQYF. The DNA of the CDR3 is TGTGCCAGCAGCCGCGGGGGGACAGGGACCTACGAGCAGTACTTC.